A selection of T cell receptor beta chains follows, all from one sample in a study of blood T cell repertoires in COVID-19. Measured with immunoSEQ multiplex PCR; TCRdb has only the in-frame clones, and not every one. The sample holds 130,000 or so clones; about 83% are singletons and the top ten take roughly 13%. Sequenced: peripheral blood. The source is a human donor in a cohort sampled during active COVID-19. Each CDR3 is given with its conserved first and last residue. A D gene is named only where the DNA matches it firmly. Some rows mark clone size as missing; the rest say once, few, many or name a class of expanded clone.

j_call,clone_size,d_call,v_call,cdr3_nt,cdr3_aa
TRBJ1-1,-,-,TRBV5-1,TGCGCCAGCAGCGTACTGACACCGAACACTGAAGCTTTCTTT,CASSVLTPNTEAFF
TRBJ2-3,-,TRBD2,TRBV11-2,TGTGCCAGCAGCTTCACGGGGGGGAGCACAGATACGCAGTATTTT,CASSFTGGSTDTQYF
TRBJ1-1,-,TRBD1,TRBV6-5,TGTGCCAGCAGAACGACAGGGCGCACTGAAGCTTTCTTT,CASRTTGRTEAFF
TRBJ1-2,-,-,TRBV5-4,TGTGCCAGCAGCCCCACCGGGGTATCTAACTATGGCTACACCTTC,CASSPTGVSNYGYTF
TRBJ2-5,-,TRBD2,TRBV6-2/TRBV6-3,TGTGCCAGCAGCCGGGTGGGAAGCGGGGGCCTCCAAGAGACCCAGTACTTC,CASSRVGSGGLQETQYF
TRBJ1-5,once,-,TRBV3-1/TRBV3-2,TGTGCCAGCAGCCAGGGGGGTCAGCCCCAGCATTTT,CASSQGGQPQHF
TRBJ1-3,-,TRBD1,TRBV6-6,TGTGCCAGCAGTTATCTTGTACAGGGGGGAAACACCATATATTTT,CASSYLVQGGNTIYF
TRBJ1-1,-,-,TRBV7-8,TGTGCCAGCAGCTCCCAAGTGGGCGGGGGGACTGAAGCTTTCTTT,CASSSQVGGGTEAFF
TRBJ1-5,-,-,TRBV4-1,TGCGCCAGCAGCTACAGGAACAGCAATCAGCCCCAGCATTTT,CASSYRNSNQPQHF
TRBJ2-2,-,TRBD1,TRBV13,TGTGCCAGCAGCTTAATTGGGACAGGGAACACCGGGGAGCTGTTTTTT,CASSLIGTGNTGELFF
TRBJ1-6,-,TRBD1,TRBV19,TGTGCCAGTAGCACAACCACAGGGGGCCGCCTCCACTTT,CASSTTTGGRLHF
TRBJ2-5,-,-,TRBV19,TGTGCCAGTAGGAGGACTATAGCGGAGACCCAGTACTTC,CASRRTIAETQYF
TRBJ1-4,-,-,TRBV19,TGTGCCAGTAGTATCACACGTAATGAAAAACTGTTTTTT,CASSITRNEKLFF
TRBJ2-2,many,-,TRBV7-2,TGTGCCAGCAGCCTAACTACTAGCTATGGGGAGCTGTTTTTT,CASSLTTSYGELFF
TRBJ2-1,-,-,TRBV11-3,TGTGCCAGCAGCTTACTAGGGGTGGAGGGCAATGAGCAGTTCTTC,CASSLLGVEGNEQFF
TRBJ1-2,-,TRBD1,TRBV5-1,TGCGCCAGCAGCCCCACCGGTCAGGGGGAGCTTTATGGCTACACCTTC,CASSPTGQGELYGYTF
TRBJ2-2,-,TRBD1,TRBV7-3,TGTGCCAGCAGCTTAGTTATAGGGGGCAACACCGGGGAGCTGTTTTTT,CASSLVIGGNTGELFF
TRBJ1-3,-,-,TRBV27,TGTGCCAGCAGTTTATCGGGCCAGCTGGGAAACACCATATATTTT,CASSLSGQLGNTIYF
TRBJ1-5,-,TRBD1,TRBV30,TGTGCCTGGAGTTTACCCGGGACAGGGGGTAATCAGCCCCAGCATTTT,CAWSLPGTGGNQPQHF
TRBJ2-7,-,TRBD1,TRBV19,TGTGCCAGTACGTCTAGTGGACAGGGAAAGAACGAGCAGTACTTC,CASTSSGQGKNEQYF
TRBJ2-1,-,-,TRBV5-1,TGCGCCAGCAGCCCCGGGAACTCCTACAATGAGCAGTTCTTC,CASSPGNSYNEQFF
TRBJ2-7,-,TRBD2,TRBV5-4,TGTGCCAGCAGCTTGGGCGGGATAGCGGGAAACTACGAGCAGTACTTC,CASSLGGIAGNYEQYF
TRBJ2-3,-,TRBD1,TRBV5-1,TGCGCCAGCAGCTATGAGGACAGGGCGACAGATACGCAGTATTTT,CASSYEDRATDTQYF
TRBJ1-1,-,-,TRBV6-5,TGTGCCATCCGTAAGGGGGAGGGGAATGAAGCTTTCTTT,CAIRKGEGNEAFF
TRBJ2-1,-,TRBD2,TRBV19,TGTGCCAGTCTGCGGGAGGGACCCTACAATGAGCAGTTCTTC,CASLREGPYNEQFF
TRBJ2-1,-,TRBD2,TRBV3-1/TRBV3-2,TGTGCCAGCAGCCAACCTCGACTAGCGGGGGGGCCAAATGAGCAGTTCTTC,CASSQPRLAGGPNEQFF
TRBJ2-5,-,-,TRBV18,TGTGCCAGCTCACCGGGTGCGGGCGAGAGGGCCCAGTACTTC,CASSPGAGERAQYF
TRBJ2-5,-,-,TRBV5-4,TGTGCCAGCAGCTTGCCGCCAGTTCAAGAGACCCAGTACTTC,CASSLPPVQETQYF
TRBJ2-3,-,-,TRBV28,TGTGCCAGCAGCAGTCAGGGGACAGATACGCAGTATTTT,CASSSQGTDTQYF
TRBJ1-6,-,TRBD1,TRBV10-2,TGCGCCAGCAGGGACTGGACAGGGCCTACCACCTATAATTCACCCCTCCACTTT,CASRDWTGPTTYNSPLHF
TRBJ1-1,-,TRBD1,TRBV5-1,TGCGCCAGCAGCAGCCGGGACAGGGGGTTATACACTGAAGCTTTCTTT,CASSSRDRGLYTEAFF
TRBJ2-5,-,-,TRBV9,TGTGCCAGCAGCGTAGGGGCAGGTCAACAAGAGACCCAGTACTTC,CASSVGAGQQETQYF
TRBJ1-2,-,-,TRBV3-1/TRBV3-2,TGTGCCAGCAGCCCCCTGGGGGGAGGCTATGGCTACACCTTC,CASSPLGGGYGYTF
TRBJ2-1,-,TRBD2,TRBV30,TGTGCCTGGAGGTTTAGCGGGGGGGATAATGAGCAGTTCTTC,CAWRFSGGDNEQFF
TRBJ1-2,-,-,TRBV7-8,TGTGCCAGCAGCGTTAACAGTGGTGATGGCTACACCTTC,CASSVNSGDGYTF
TRBJ1-2,few,-,TRBV7-2,TGTGCCAGCAGCTCCCCGGACAGCAGACCGGGCTACACCTTC,CASSSPDSRPGYTF
TRBJ1-5,-,-,TRBV5-1,TGCGCCAGCAGCTTGGTTCCGGGGAGCAATCAGCCCCAGCATTTT,CASSLVPGSNQPQHF
TRBJ2-1,-,-,TRBV7-9,TGTGCCAGCAGCTTAGCGCTAGCGTCCTACAATGAGCAGTTCTTC,CASSLALASYNEQFF
TRBJ2-2,-,-,TRBV5-1,TGCGCCAGCAGCTTGGGACAGGAGGCCGGGGAGCTGTTTTTT,CASSLGQEAGELFF
TRBJ1-6,once,TRBD1,TRBV30,TGTGCCTGGAATCAACCGGGACAGGGAATTCGTTCACCCCTCCACTTT,CAWNQPGQGIRSPLHF
TRBJ2-3,-,TRBD2,TRBV6-1,TGTGCCAGCAGTGAAGAGGTAGCGGGGGCCACAGATACGCAGTATTTT,CASSEEVAGATDTQYF
TRBJ2-5,-,TRBD2,TRBV19,TGTGCCAGTAGTATAGGGACTAGCGGGGGCTTGATGTATGCAGAGACCCAGTACTTC,CASSIGTSGGLMYAETQYF
TRBJ2-5,once,-,TRBV18,TGTGCCAGCTCGCCCAAGCGGGTCTCGGAAGAGACCCAGTACTTC,CASSPKRVSEETQYF
TRBJ2-1,few,-,TRBV12-3/TRBV12-4,TGTGCCAGCAGTACAGGGAGTCGACAGTTCTTC,CASSTGSRQFF
TRBJ2-3,-,-,TRBV7-2,TGTTCCAGCAGCTTAGGTCCTTCCCTCGGGTACACAGATACGCAGTATTTT,CSSSLGPSLGYTDTQYF
TRBJ2-2,-,TRBD1,TRBV7-8,TGTGCCAGCAGCCACGACAGGGCCTTTCGCACCGGGGAGCTGTTTTTT,CASSHDRAFRTGELFF
TRBJ2-7,-,-,TRBV6-6,TGTGCCAGCAGGGGCCAAGTGTCCTACGAGCAGTACTTC,CASRGQVSYEQYF